One and the same sample provided the 8 T cell receptor beta chains below, sequenced in a study of cytomegalovirus exposure and HLA in healthy donors. The PCR was carried out with 60 Vbeta primers and 13 Jbeta primers. The protocol was immunoSEQ multiplex PCR, while the TCRdb copy is restricted to in-frame clones and leaves out a portion. This sample has 150,000 to 200,000 clones, with 80% found just once. Sequencing used PBMCs. The receptors shown here come from a young man in good health and CMV-seropositive.

The V gene is TRBV30, the J gene TRBJ2-1, with TRBD2 identical over 9 bases. V was clipped by 0 bases and J by 4 bases; unmatched bases: 4. Germline V CDR1 and CDR2: GTSNPN, SVGIG (reference sequence). The CDR3 runs 15 residues. DNA for the CDR3: TGTGCCTGGAGTGTAGCGACTAGCGGTTACAATGAGCAGTTCTTC. It yields the protein CAWSVATSGYNEQFF.

The chain combines TRBV7-9 with TRBJ1-4; D may be TRBD1 (6 bases). Germline V gene lookup returns CDR1 SEHNR and CDR2 FQNEAQ (reference sequence). V was pared by 5 bases and J by 8 bases, with 18 bases between. The CDR3 sequence is 15 residues long. CDR3 in DNA: TGTGCCAGCAGCACTAGTAGGACAGAGGGGGAAAAACTGTTTTTT. This gives the protein CASSTSRTEGEKLFF.

The V and J genes are TRBV4-3 and TRBJ1-1; D uncertain. Trimming removed 0 bases from V and 8 bases from J, with 10 bases in between. This CDR3 region has 13 residues. Germline CDR1 LGHNA, CDR2 YSLEER. The CDR3 sequence: CASSQDYEAEAFF. The CDR3 DNA sequence: TGCGCCAGCAGCCAAGATTACGAGGCCGAAGCTTTCTTT.

The chain has TRBV6-5 and TRBJ2-5; D gene unclear. There are 15 residues in the CDR3. The germline V and J ends were trimmed by 4 bases and 0 bases, with 12 bases remaining between them. CDR1 is MNHEY, CDR2 SVGAGI, per germline. CDR3 loop: CASSFRRVDQETQYF. The DNA of the CDR3 is TGTGCCAGCAGTTTCCGTCGGGTGGACCAAGAGACCCAGTACTTC.

The chain employs TRBV9 and TRBJ1-5, with D perhaps TRBD1 (5 bases). Germline lookup yields CDR1 SGDLS and CDR2 YYNGEE. The CDR3 is 14 residues long. V shed 7 bases and J shed 6 bases, with 17 bases lying between them. The CDR3 loop is CASRLCQGGQPQHF. DNA of the CDR3: TGTGCCAGCCGCCTTTGTCAGGGAGGTCAGCCCCAGCATTTT.

The gene calls are TRBV18 and TRBJ1-5; 8 positions agree with TRBD1. The CDR3 loop spans 16 amino acids. The ends lost 5 bases at V and 4 bases at J; junction bases unmatched: 10. CDR1 is KGHSH and CDR2 is LQKENI in the germline V gene. CDR3 in DNA: TGTGCCAGCTCATCGCGGGACAGGCTGACGAATCAGCCCCAGCATTTT. It translates to CASSSRDRLTNQPQHF. Filled out from reference TRBV18 and TRBJ1-5, the complete variable domain reads NAGVMQNPRHLVRRRGQEARLRCSPMKGHSHVYWYRQLPEEGLKFMVYLQKENIIDESGMPKERFSAEFPKEGPSILRIQQVVRGDSAAYFCASSSRDRLTNQPQHFGDGTRLSIL.

The CDR3 DNA follows: TGCGCCAGCAGCCTAGGATCTGGCTACACCTTC. Its protein product is CASSLGSGYTF. V gene TRBV5-1 combines with J gene TRBJ1-2; no clear D. The CDR3 sequence is 11 residues long. From germline, CDR1 is SGHRS and CDR2 YFSETQ. The V and J ends lost 4 bases and 7 bases respectively, with 8 bases between them.

This chain links TRBV13 with TRBJ2-5; tentative D call: TRBD2 (7 bases). V was pared by 3 bases and J by 4 bases, with 18 bases between. Germline V CDR1 and CDR2: PRHDT, FYEKMQ (reference sequence). The CDR3 totals 16 residues. CDR3 coding DNA: TGTGCCAGCAGCTTTAAGGGAGGGGGGGCCCGAGAGACCCAGTACTTC. This codes for CASSFKGGGARETQYF. Full variable domain (outside the CDR3, taken from reference TRBV13 and TRBJ2-5): AAGVIQSPRHLIKEKRETATLKCYPIPRHDTVYWYQQGPGQDPQFLISFYEKMQSDKGSIPDRFSAQQFSDYHSELNMSSLELGDSALYFCASSFKGGGARETQYFGPGTRLLVL.